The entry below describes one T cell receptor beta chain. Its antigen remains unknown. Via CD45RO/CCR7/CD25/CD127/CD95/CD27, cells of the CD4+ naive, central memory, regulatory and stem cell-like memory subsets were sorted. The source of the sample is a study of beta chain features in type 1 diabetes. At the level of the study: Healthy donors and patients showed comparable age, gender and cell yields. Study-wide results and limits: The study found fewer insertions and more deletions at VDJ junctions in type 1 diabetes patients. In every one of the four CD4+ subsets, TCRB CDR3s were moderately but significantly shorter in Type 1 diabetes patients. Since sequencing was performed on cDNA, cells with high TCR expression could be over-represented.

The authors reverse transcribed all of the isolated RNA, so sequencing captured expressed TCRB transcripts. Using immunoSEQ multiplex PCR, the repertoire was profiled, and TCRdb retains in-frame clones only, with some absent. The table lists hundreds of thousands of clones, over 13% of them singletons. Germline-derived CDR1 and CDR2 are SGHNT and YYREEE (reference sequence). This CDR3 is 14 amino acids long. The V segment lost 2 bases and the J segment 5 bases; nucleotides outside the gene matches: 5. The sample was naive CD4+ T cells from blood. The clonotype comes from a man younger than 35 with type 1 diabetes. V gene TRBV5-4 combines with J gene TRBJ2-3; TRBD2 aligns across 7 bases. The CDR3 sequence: CASSFSGAGDTQYF. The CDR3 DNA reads TGTGCCAGCAGCTTCAGCGGGGCGGGAGATACGCAGTATTTT.